This entry lists 4 T cell receptor beta chains sequenced from one sample in a study. TCRdb processed the RT-PCR reads anew with MiXCR; each CDR3 protein has one entry. The table has almost 700,000 distinct CDR3 sequences, 12% to 15% seen once. Sequencing was performed on memory CD4+ T cells from blood. The origin of the receptors is a female donor in good health, serving as a healthy control.

The genes are TRBV18 and TRBJ2-3, with TRBD1 matching over 8 bases. This CDR3 contains 15 residues. Germline CDR1 reads KGHSH; CDR2 reads LQKENI. V trimming: 6 bases; J trimming: 4 bases; junction bases outside the gene matches: 9. Written as DNA, the CDR3 is TGTGCCAGCTCGCCTGTGGACAGGGCTGCAGATACGCAGTATTTT. Translation gives CASSPVDRAADTQYF. Together with reference TRBV18 and TRBJ2-3, the CDR3 gives the full variable domain: NAGVMQNPRHLVRRRGQEARLRCSPMKGHSHVYWYRQLPEEGLKFMVYLQKENIIDESGMPKERFSAEFPKEGPSILRIQQVVRGDSAAYFCASSPVDRAADTQYFGPGTRLTVL.

This clonotype was seen more than once but under ten times. The chain carries TRBV20-1 and TRBJ2-1; the D is unclear. Trimming took 3 bases from V and 0 from J, leaving 6 bases between them. There are 13 residues in the CDR3. From germline, CDR1 is DFQATT and CDR2 SNEGSKA (reference sequence). CDR3 sequence: CSASVGSYNEQFF. CDR3 nucleotide sequence: TGCAGTGCTAGTGTGGGCTCCTACAATGAGCAGTTCTTC.

This clonotype was counted many times. The rearrangement links TRBV5-6 to TRBJ1-5; D not resolved. Germline V gene data show CDR1 as SGHDT and CDR2 as YYEEEE. The CDR3 spans 14 residues. The ends were cut back, 1 base at V and 3 bases at J, with 8 bases in the middle. The CDR3 nucleotides are TGTGCCAGCAGCTTGAAGCAGTACAATCAGCCCCAGCATTTT. Its translation: CASSLKQYNQPQHF.

This clonotype was counted only a few times. V gene TRBV28 combines with J gene TRBJ2-2; TRBD1 matches at 9 bases. CDR3 length: 16 amino acids. Germline CDR1 and CDR2: MDHEN and SYDVKM. The V gene end was trimmed by 4 bases and the J gene end by 3 bases; junction bases not matched to a gene: 6. CDR3 sequence reads: CASSSPDRGDTGELFF. The CDR3 coding sequence is TGTGCCAGCAGTTCCCCGGACAGGGGCGACACCGGGGAGCTGTTTTTT.